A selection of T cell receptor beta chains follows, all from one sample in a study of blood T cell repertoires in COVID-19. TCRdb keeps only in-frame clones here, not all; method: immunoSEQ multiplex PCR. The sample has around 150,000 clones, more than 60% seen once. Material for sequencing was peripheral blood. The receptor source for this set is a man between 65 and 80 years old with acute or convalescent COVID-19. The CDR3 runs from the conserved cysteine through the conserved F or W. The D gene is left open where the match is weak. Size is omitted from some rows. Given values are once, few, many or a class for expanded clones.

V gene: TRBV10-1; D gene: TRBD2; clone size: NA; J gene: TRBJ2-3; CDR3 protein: CASSLRLAGRMGRDSTDTQYF; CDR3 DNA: TGCGCCAGCAGTTTGAGACTAGCGGGAAGGATGGGTAGGGATAGCACAGATACGCAGTATTTT
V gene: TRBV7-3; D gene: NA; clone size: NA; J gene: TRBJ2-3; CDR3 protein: CASSQGVDTQYF; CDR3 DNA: TGTGCCAGCAGCCAAGGGGTCGATACGCAGTATTTT
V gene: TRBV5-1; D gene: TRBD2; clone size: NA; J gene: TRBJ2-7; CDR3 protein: CASSLGLAGSRYEQYF; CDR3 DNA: TGCGCCAGCAGCTTGGGTCTAGCGGGGTCCCGCTACGAGCAGTACTTC
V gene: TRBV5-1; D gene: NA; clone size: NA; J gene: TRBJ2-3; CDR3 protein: CASSLWPTGQGLTDTQYF; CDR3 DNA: TGCGCCAGCAGCTTGTGGCCGACGGGTCAGGGCCTCACAGATACGCAGTATTTT
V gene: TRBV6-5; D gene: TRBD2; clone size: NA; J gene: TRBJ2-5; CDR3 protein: CATWTSGRRRETQYF; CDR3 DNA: TGTGCCACCTGGACTAGCGGGAGGAGAAGGGAGACCCAGTACTTC
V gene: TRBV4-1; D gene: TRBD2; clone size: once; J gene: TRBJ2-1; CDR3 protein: CASSQTGTSGNEQFF; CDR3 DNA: TGCGCCAGCAGCCAAACAGGGACTAGCGGCAATGAGCAGTTCTTC
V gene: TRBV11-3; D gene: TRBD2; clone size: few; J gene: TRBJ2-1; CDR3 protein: CASSRGGAGNEQFF; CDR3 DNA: TGTGCCAGCAGCCGCGGGGGGGCTGGTAATGAGCAGTTCTTC
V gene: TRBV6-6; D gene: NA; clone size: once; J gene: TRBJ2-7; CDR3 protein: CASSMDGDSYEQYF; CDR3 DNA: TGTGCCAGCAGTATGGACGGGGACTCCTACGAGCAGTACTTC
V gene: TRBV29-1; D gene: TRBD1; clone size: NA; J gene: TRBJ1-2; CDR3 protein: CSVADRGYGYTF; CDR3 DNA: TGCAGCGTCGCCGACAGGGGCTATGGCTACACCTTC
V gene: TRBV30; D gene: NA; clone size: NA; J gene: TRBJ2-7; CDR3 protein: CAWSQGAVYEQYF; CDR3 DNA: TGTGCCTGGAGTCAAGGGGCAGTCTACGAGCAGTACTTC